This T cell receptor beta chain was documented in a study of immune evolution from preneoplasia to lung adenocarcinoma. There are 14 residues in the CDR3. Trimming removed 5 bases from V and 6 bases from J, with 13 bases in between. Germline V gives CDR1 LGHNT, CDR2 FRNRAP. Libraries were prepared by immunoSEQ multiplex PCR; TCRdb keeps only in-frame clonotypes and omits some of them. The table lists 7,000 to 10,000 clones, under 90% of them singletons. The sequence was collected from a person between 50 and 60 years old with lung adenocarcinoma. What was sequenced was FFPE invasive lung adenocarcinoma tissue. The chain joins TRBV12-5 to TRBJ2-2; D is uncertain. The CDR3 here is CASGKNDMPGELFF. DNA for the CDR3: TGTGCTAGTGGTAAAAATGACATGCCCGGGGAGCTGTTTTTT.